This is a list of T cell receptor beta chains from one sample in a study of T-cell reconstitution after alpha-beta-depleted transplantation in children. MiXCR was run by TCRdb on the PCR reads, yielding one entry per CDR3 protein. The data contain roughly 500,000 distinct CDR3 sequences, 15% to 20% of them singletons. The sample was PBMCs from the stem cell graft donor, taken from the stem cell graft. The source of these receptors is a human donor who donated a stem cell graft to a child with acute lymphoblastic leukemia. CDR3s include the opening cysteine and the closing phenylalanine or tryptophan. A D gene is named only where the DNA matches it firmly. Size is stated for part of the rows, as once, few or many counts, or as a class when the clone is expanded.

clone_size,d_call,j_call,v_call,cdr3_aa,cdr3_nt
once,.,TRBJ2-5,TRBV6-1,CASSIQGTGARETQYF,TGTGCCAGCAGCATACAGGGGACGGGAGCACGGGAGACCCAGTACTTC
.,TRBD1,TRBJ1-3,TRBV4-1,CASCSGGLNTIYF,TGCGCCAGCTGCTCAGGGGGTTTGAACACCATATATTTT
.,.,TRBJ2-1,TRBV27,CASSSILGERMQFF,TGTGCCAGCAGTTCCATCTTGGGGGAGCGAATGCAGTTCTTC
few,.,TRBJ2-2,TRBV5-1,CASSDLPGAHTGELFF,TGCGCCAGCAGCGACCTTCCGGGGGCCCACACCGGGGAGCTGTTTTTT
.,.,TRBJ1-2,TRBV20-1,CSAPGTGYTF,TGCAGTGCCCCAGGAACGGGCTACACCTTC
.,TRBD2,TRBJ2-4,TRBV20-1,CSARERSGSTLQYF,TGCAGTGCTAGAGAAAGGAGCGGGAGTACACTTCAGTACTTC
.,.,TRBJ2-3,TRBV12-3/TRBV12-4,CASSKRATSTDTQYF,TGTGCCAGCAGTAAAAGGGCAACTAGCACAGATACGCAGTATTTT
.,.,TRBJ2-3,TRBV20-1,CSAQRQAHTDTQYF,TGCAGTGCCCAGAGACAGGCCCACACAGATACGCAGTATTTT
few,.,TRBJ2-7,TRBV4-2,CASSQDLAGLTYEQYF,TGTGCCAGCAGCCAAGATCTCGCAGGATTAACCTACGAGCAGTACTTC
.,.,TRBJ1-4,TRBV5-1,CASSLMTDEKLFF,TGCGCCAGCAGCCTGATGACAGACGAAAAACTGTTTTTT
few,TRBD2,TRBJ2-2,TRBV7-9,CASSSPGGLAVVELFF,TGTGCCAGCAGCTCCCCCGGGGGACTAGCGGTAGTGGAGCTGTTTTTT
.,TRBD1,TRBJ1-2,TRBV20-1,CSARDPETGPGGYTF,TGCAGTGCTAGAGATCCTGAGACAGGGCCTGGGGGCTACACCTTC
.,.,TRBJ1-4,TRBV12-5,CASVLTAPNEKLFF,TGTGCTAGTGTTTTGACCGCCCCTAATGAAAAACTGTTTTTT
.,TRBD2,TRBJ2-3,TRBV6-1,CASNSGRAWRTDTQYF,TGTGCCAGCAACAGCGGGAGGGCCTGGCGCACAGATACGCAGTATTTT
.,.,TRBJ1-1,TRBV5-1,CASSFGWDTNTEAFF,TGCGCCAGCAGCTTCGGATGGGACACCAACACTGAAGCTTTCTTT
few,TRBD2,TRBJ2-7,TRBV5-1,CASSLLGLATYEQYF,TGCGCCAGCAGCTTGTTGGGACTAGCGACTTACGAGCAGTACTTC
.,TRBD1,TRBJ2-7,TRBV5-5,CASSRRTGGHEQYF,TGTGCCAGCAGCCGAAGGACAGGGGGCCACGAGCAGTACTTC
.,.,TRBJ2-7,TRBV3-1,CASSPEGEGTYEQYF,TGTGCCAGCAGCCCAGAGGGAGAGGGAACCTACGAGCAGTACTTC
.,.,TRBJ1-2,TRBV7-9,CASSGYRTEHYGYTF,TGTGCCAGCAGCGGATACCGGACAGAGCACTATGGCTACACCTTC
.,TRBD1,TRBJ2-2,TRBV7-9,CASSPGTGGNTGELFF,TGTGCCAGCAGCCCCGGGACAGGGGGGAACACCGGGGAGCTGTTTTTT
.,TRBD2,TRBJ2-1,TRBV7-9,CASSLAWGLARSTQQFF,TGTGCCAGCAGCTTAGCTTGGGGACTAGCGAGATCGACCCAACAGTTCTTC
.,.,TRBJ1-1,TRBV9,CASSVGGGPNTEAFF,TGTGCCAGCAGCGTAGGGGGGGGCCCGAACACTGAAGCTTTCTTT
.,.,TRBJ1-1,TRBV4-1,CASSQVFVGRGNTEAFF,TGCGCCAGCAGCCAAGTTTTCGTCGGCAGGGGGAACACTGAAGCTTTCTTT
.,TRBD1,TRBJ1-5,TRBV20-1,CSAMDRGQSSNQPQHF,TGCAGTGCGATGGACAGGGGGCAGAGCAGCAATCAGCCCCAGCATTTT
few,.,TRBJ2-7,TRBV21-1,CASSRGNPYEQYF,TGTGCCAGCAGCAGGGGAAACCCCTACGAGCAGTACTTC
.,.,TRBJ1-5,TRBV12-3/TRBV12-4,CASSFAGVANQPQHF,TGTGCCAGCAGTTTTGCAGGGGTCGCCAATCAGCCCCAGCATTTT
few,TRBD2,TRBJ2-1,TRBV20-1,CSARRPSGLNEQFF,TGCAGTGCTAGGCGGCCTAGCGGCCTCAATGAGCAGTTCTTC
few,.,TRBJ1-1,TRBV3-1,CASTPRASNTEAFF,TGTGCCAGCACTCCAAGAGCCAGCAACACTGAAGCTTTCTTT
few,TRBD2,TRBJ2-1,TRBV7-6,CASSSSPGTSGDNEQFF,TGTGCCAGCAGCTCCTCCCCAGGGACTAGCGGGGACAATGAGCAGTTCTTC
.,.,TRBJ1-1,TRBV11-2,CASSFPGQLSEAFF,TGTGCCAGCAGCTTTCCGGGACAACTCTCTGAAGCTTTCTTT
.,.,TRBJ1-5,TRBV20-1,CSARLAEHQPQHF,TGCAGTGCTAGATTGGCAGAACATCAGCCCCAGCATTTT
few,.,TRBJ2-7,TRBV29-1,CSVAGGGPYEQYF,TGCAGCGTGGCTGGAGGGGGGCCTTACGAGCAGTACTTC
few,.,TRBJ2-3,TRBV11-3,CASSLGWRAGDTQYF,TGTGCCAGCAGCTTAGGTTGGCGGGCCGGAGATACGCAGTATTTT
few,.,TRBJ2-1,TRBV3-1,CASSQIPGGNEQFF,TGTGCCAGCAGCCAGATACCAGGGGGGAATGAGCAGTTCTTC
few,.,TRBJ2-5,TRBV12-3/TRBV12-4,CASSSGIDPEPWETQYF,TGTGCCAGCAGTTCTGGGATCGACCCGGAGCCGTGGGAGACCCAGTACTTC
.,.,TRBJ2-7,TRBV12-3/TRBV12-4,CASSLKGSSYEQYF,TGTGCCAGCAGTTTAAAGGGGTCCTCCTACGAGCAGTACTTC
.,.,TRBJ2-7,TRBV5-8,CASSVRVKGYEQYF,TGTGCCAGCAGCGTCAGGGTAAAGGGGTACGAGCAGTACTTC
few,TRBD1,TRBJ2-1,TRBV12-3/TRBV12-4,CASSRQGASIF,TGTGCCAGCAGTCGACAGGGGGCTTCGATCTTC
few,.,TRBJ1-3,TRBV12-3/TRBV12-4,CASSRQQTGNTIYF,TGTGCCAGCAGCAGACAGCAGACCGGAAACACCATATATTTT
few,.,TRBJ1-2,TRBV15,CATSRGGNNYGYTF,TGTGCCACCAGCAGAGGAGGGAACAACTATGGCTACACCTTC
.,TRBD1,TRBJ1-1,TRBV6-5,CASNGQGRSNTEAFF,TGTGCCAGCAACGGACAGGGGAGGTCGAACACTGAAGCTTTCTTT
.,.,TRBJ2-1,TRBV14,CASSQDVTGNEQFF,TGTGCCAGCAGCCAAGATGTGACCGGGAATGAGCAGTTCTTC